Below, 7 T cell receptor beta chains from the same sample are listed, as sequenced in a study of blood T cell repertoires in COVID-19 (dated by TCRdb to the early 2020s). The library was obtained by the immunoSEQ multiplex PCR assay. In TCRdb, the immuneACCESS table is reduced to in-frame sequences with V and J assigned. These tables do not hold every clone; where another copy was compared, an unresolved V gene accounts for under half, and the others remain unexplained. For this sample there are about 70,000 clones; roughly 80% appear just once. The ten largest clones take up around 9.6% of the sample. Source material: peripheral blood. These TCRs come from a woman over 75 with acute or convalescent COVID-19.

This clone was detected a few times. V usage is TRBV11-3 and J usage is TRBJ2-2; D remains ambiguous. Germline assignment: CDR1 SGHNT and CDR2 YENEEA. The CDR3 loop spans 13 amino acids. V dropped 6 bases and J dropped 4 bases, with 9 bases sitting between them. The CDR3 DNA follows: TGTGCCAGCAGACTAACAAGCACCGGGGAGCTGTTTTTT. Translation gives CASRLTSTGELFF.

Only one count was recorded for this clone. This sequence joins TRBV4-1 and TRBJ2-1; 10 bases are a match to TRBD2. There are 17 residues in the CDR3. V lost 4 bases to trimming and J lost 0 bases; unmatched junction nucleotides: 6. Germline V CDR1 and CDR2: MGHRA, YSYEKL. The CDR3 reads CASSRLAGGISYNEQFF. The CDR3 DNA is TGCGCCAGCAGCCGGTTAGCGGGGGGCATCTCCTACAATGAGCAGTTCTTC.

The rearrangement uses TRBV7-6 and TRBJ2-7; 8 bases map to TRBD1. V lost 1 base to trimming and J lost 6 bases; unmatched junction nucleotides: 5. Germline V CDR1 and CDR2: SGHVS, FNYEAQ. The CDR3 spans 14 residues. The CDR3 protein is CASSLGTGYGEQYF. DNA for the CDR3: TGTGCCAGCAGCTTAGGGACAGGGTACGGCGAGCAGTACTTC.

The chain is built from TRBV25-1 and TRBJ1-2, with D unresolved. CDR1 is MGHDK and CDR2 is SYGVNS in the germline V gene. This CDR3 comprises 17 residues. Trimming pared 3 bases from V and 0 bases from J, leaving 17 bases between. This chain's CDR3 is CASSDGLSGTANYGYTF. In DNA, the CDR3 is TGTGCCAGCAGTGACGGTCTATCAGGTACCGCTAACTATGGCTACACCTTC.

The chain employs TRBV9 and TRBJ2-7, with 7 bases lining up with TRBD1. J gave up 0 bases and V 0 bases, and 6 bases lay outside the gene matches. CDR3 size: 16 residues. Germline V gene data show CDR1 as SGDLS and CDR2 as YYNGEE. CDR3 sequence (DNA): TGTGCCAGCAGCGTAGGGTTAGGGGGCCTCTCCTACGAGCAGTACTTC. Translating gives CASSVGLGGLSYEQYF.

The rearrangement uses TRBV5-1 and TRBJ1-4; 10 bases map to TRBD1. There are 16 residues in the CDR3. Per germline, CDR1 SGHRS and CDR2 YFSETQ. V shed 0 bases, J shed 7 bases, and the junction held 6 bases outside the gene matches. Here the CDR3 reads CASSLEGTGEGEKLFF. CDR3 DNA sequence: TGCGCCAGCAGCTTGGAAGGGACAGGGGAGGGTGAAAAACTGTTTTTT.

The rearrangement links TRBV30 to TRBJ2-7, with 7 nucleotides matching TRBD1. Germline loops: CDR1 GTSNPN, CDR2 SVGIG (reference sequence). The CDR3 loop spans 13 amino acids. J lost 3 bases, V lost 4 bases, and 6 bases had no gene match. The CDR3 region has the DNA TGTGCCTGGATTGACAGGGCGGGCTACGAGCAGTACTTC. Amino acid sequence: CAWIDRAGYEQYF.